Following are 28 T cell receptor beta chains from one sample sequenced in a study of blood T cells in healthy people across ages. Primers used in a second PCR of roughly 6 to 12 cycles were a sample-barcoded 5' primer and a J-beta primer mix. TCRdb recomputed calls from the 5' RACE reads with MiXCR, one row per CDR3 protein. Here the sample spans about 650,000 distinct CDR3 sequences, about a third being singletons. Sequences were obtained from blood. Source of these receptors: a woman over 75 in good health.

This clonotype was detected many times. The V call is TRBV5-1, the J call TRBJ2-7; 10 bases map to TRBD1. CDR1 is SGHRS and CDR2 is YFSETQ in the germline V gene. CDR3 length: 16 residues. J lost 3 bases, V lost 4 bases, and 10 bases had no gene match. The CDR3 sequence is CASSGIRRDRGYEQYF. CDR3 nucleotides: TGCGCCAGCAGCGGGATTAGACGGGACAGGGGCTACGAGCAGTACTTC.

Ten or more counts support this clonotype. The chain carries TRBV7-6 and TRBJ2-1, with 8 bases matching TRBD1. Per germline, CDR1 SGHVS and CDR2 FNYEAQ. CDR3 length equals 16 residues. V was pared by 1 base and J by 0 bases, with 2 bases of the junction left unmatched. DNA of the CDR3: TGTGCCAGCAGCTTAGGCACAGGGGGCTCCTACAATGAGCAGTTCTTC. Encoded protein: CASSLGTGGSYNEQFF.

This clonotype has a count of ten or more. J is TRBJ1-5 and V is TRBV20-1; D call uncertain. The CDR3 covers 14 residues. Germline loops: CDR1 DFQATT, CDR2 SNEGSKA (reference sequence). V was shortened by 6 bases and J by 4 bases, with 16 bases between the two germline ends. The CDR3 spells CSATGEGWNQPQHF. CDR3 bases: TGCAGTGCCACTGGCGAGGGTTGGAATCAGCCCCAGCATTTT.

The V and J genes are TRBV10-3 and TRBJ2-7; D assignment may be TRBD1 or TRBD2 (7 bases each). V lost 6 bases, J lost 8 bases, and 17 bases lay in between. Per the germline V gene, CDR1 is ENHRY and CDR2 is SYGVKD. The length of the CDR3 is 13 residues. The CDR3 here is CAIRGGDSKQQYF. The DNA for the CDR3 is TGTGCCATCAGAGGGGGGGACAGCAAACAGCAGTACTTC.

With respect to this clonotype: Sequence at one end of the junction differs from germline and may be a read error. This rearrangement joins TRBV15 to TRBJ1-4; 8 bases align to TRBD1. This CDR3 contains 15 residues. Looked up from germline, CDR1 is LNHNV and CDR2 is YYDKDF (reference sequence). The DNA of the CDR3 is TGTGCCACCAGCGAGGGAGGACAGGGTAGTGAAAAACGGTTTTTT. Translated, it gives CATSEGGQGSEKRFF.

V gene TRBV4-3 combines with J gene TRBJ2-1; 8 bases fit TRBD2. From germline, CDR1 is LGHNA and CDR2 YSLEER. The CDR3 has 16 residues. After removal of 0 bases from V and 2 bases from J, the junction contained 3 bases not matched to a gene. CDR3 DNA sequence: TGCGCCAGCAGCCAAGAGGTTAGCGGGGCCTACAATGAGCAGTTCTTC. Protein sequence: CASSQEVSGAYNEQFF.

The table lists this clonotype with many counts. V usage is TRBV7-9 and J usage is TRBJ1-1; D gene uncertain. Germline lookup yields CDR1 SEHNR and CDR2 FQNEAQ (reference sequence). Trimming left V 3 bases short and J 3 bases short, with 11 bases between. This CDR3 is built from 14 residues. CDR3 nucleotide sequence: TGTGCCAGCAGCTTGGGAGGTTCCGACACTGAAGCTTTCTTT. It is translated as CASSLGGSDTEAFF.

The V call is TRBV12-3 or TRBV12-4, the J call TRBJ1-4, with D tentatively TRBD1 (6 bases). Deletions cut 5 bases from V and 12 bases from J, with 19 bases between. The CDR3 length is 14 residues. The DNA of the CDR3 is TGTGCCAGCAGTCCTACAGGGATTCATGCTGAACTGTTTTTT. It encodes CASSPTGIHAELFF.

This clonotype occurred a few times. V usage is TRBV7-9 and J usage is TRBJ1-1; D gene uncertain. The ends were cut back, 7 bases at V and 3 bases at J, with 15 bases in the middle. Germline V gives CDR1 SEHNR, CDR2 FQNEAQ (reference sequence). The CDR3 is made up of 14 amino acids. CDR3 in amino acids: CASTPPGRDTEAFF. The CDR3 DNA reads TGTGCCAGCACCCCTCCAGGCCGCGACACTGAAGCTTTCTTT.

This clonotype was seen repeatedly, ten times or more. This rearrangement joins TRBV7-2 to TRBJ1-2; D uncertain. This CDR3 spans 16 amino acids. V lost 1 base and J 4 bases, leaving 16 bases between the germline ends. The V gene's germline CDR1 is SGHTA and CDR2 FQGNSA. CDR3 sequence: CASSLEVGWRSYGYTF. The CDR3 coding sequence is TGTGCCAGCAGCTTAGAGGTTGGCTGGCGGAGCTATGGCTACACCTTC.

With respect to this clonotype: A read error may be the cause here, since a much bigger clone is one base away. The V gene is TRBV20-1, the J gene TRBJ2-1, with 9 positions matching TRBD1. The DNA end lines up better with TRBJ2-7; the J call may be wrong. CDR3 length: 14 residues. In germline, CDR1 is DFQATT, CDR2 SNEGSKA (reference sequence). CDR3 sequence: CSARDRASYNEQYF. The CDR3 DNA sequence: TGCAGTGCTCGGGACAGGGCGTCCTACAATGAGCAGTACTTC.

This clonotype was counted a few times. A read error may explain this, as a much larger clone is one base away. In DNA, the CDR3 is TGCAGTGCTAGAGATCCCGGCGGGGGGCGGTATGAGCAGTACTTC. Its translation: CSARDPGGGRYEQYF. The chain recombines TRBV20-1 with TRBJ2-5; 8 bases align to TRBD2. The V segment lost 0 bases and the J segment 11 bases; nucleotides outside the gene matches: 14. CDR1 and CDR2 from the germline V gene are DFQATT and SNEGSKA (reference sequence). The CDR3 is made up of 15 amino acids.

This clonotype was counted between two and nine times. This could be a read error, since a much larger clone is one nucleotide away. This CDR3 reads CASRLRDRGYEQYF. CDR3 coding DNA: TGTGCCAGCAGGTTAAGGGACAGGGGATACGAGCAGTACTTC. V usage is TRBV27 and J usage is TRBJ2-7, with TRBD1 matching 10 bases. CDR3 length: 14 residues. J lost 4 bases, V lost 6 bases, and 6 bases had no gene match. CDR1 and CDR2 from the germline V gene are MNHEY and SMNVEV (reference sequence).

This clonotype turned up a few times. The J gene is TRBJ1-1, the V gene TRBV4-1; D is unclear. There are 14 residues in the CDR3. Trimming cost V 4 bases and J 6 bases, with 15 bases left between them. Germline V gene sequence: CDR1 MGHRA, CDR2 YSYEKL. The CDR3 spells CASSPLLGMAEAFF. DNA of the CDR3: TGCGCCAGCAGCCCGCTCCTCGGTATGGCTGAAGCTTTCTTT.

This clonotype has only a few counts. This sequence joins TRBV15 and TRBJ1-2, with 7 bases lining up with TRBD1. J lost 7 bases, V lost 2 bases, and 10 bases had no gene match. CDR3 length: 15 amino acids. CDR1 LNHNV and CDR2 YYDKDF come from the germline V gene (reference sequence). The CDR3 sequence: CATSRPPTGSSGYTF. The CDR3 DNA sequence: TGTGCCACCAGCAGACCCCCGACAGGGAGCTCTGGCTACACCTTC.

The V and J genes are TRBV2 and TRBJ2-3, with TRBD1 matching over 10 bases. This CDR3 is built from 16 residues. V dropped 6 bases and J dropped 9; count of bases not matched to a gene: 15. Germline loops: CDR1 SNHLY, CDR2 FYNNEI. In DNA, the CDR3 is TGTGCCAGCAGCGCGAATACCGGGACAGGGGTTAACACGCAGTATTTT. This codes for CASSANTGTGVNTQYF.

In the case of this clonotype: Possible read error: a much larger clone is one base away. V is TRBV5-6 and J is TRBJ2-4; 8 bases map to TRBD1. TRBJ2-5 explains the end of the DNA better; the J call may be wrong. CDR3 length: 14 residues. The V gene's germline CDR1 is SGHDT and CDR2 YYEEEE. CDR3: CASSRTGLGETQYF. CDR3 nucleotides: TGTGCCAGCAGCAGGACAGGGTTAGGGGAGACCCAGTACTTC.

This clonotype has a count of ten or more. The CDR3 loop is CASSLLMASGANVLTF. CDR3 in DNA: TGTGCCAGCAGTTTATTGATGGCCTCTGGGGCCAACGTCCTGACTTTC. V is TRBV27 and J is TRBJ2-6; unclear D gene. The CDR3 length is 16 residues. Trimming shortened V by 1 base and J by 0 bases, and 7 bases separated the two germline ends. CDR1 and CDR2 from the germline V gene are MNHEY and SMNVEV (reference sequence).

This clonotype has just a few counts. Being one base from a much bigger clone, this may be a read error. As DNA, the CDR3 is TGCGCCAGCAGCCAAGGAGTAGCGGGGGGGAACAATGAGCAGTACTTC. This sequence encodes CASSQGVAGGNNEQYF. The chain employs TRBV4-3 and TRBJ2-5; 11 bases align to TRBD2. There are 16 residues in the CDR3. Germline loops: CDR1 LGHNA, CDR2 YSLEER. J was trimmed by 11 bases and V by 1 base; bases with no gene match: 12.

The chain recombines TRBV7-6 with TRBJ1-6, with D maybe TRBD1 (6 bases). V was trimmed by 1 base and J by 9 bases, leaving 10 bases between them. CDR1 SGHVS and CDR2 FNYEAQ come from the germline V gene. The CDR3 is 14 residues long. The CDR3 DNA sequence: TGTGCCAGCAGCTTAGACAGGGTGACTTCACCCCTCCACTTT. This codes for CASSLDRVTSPLHF.

This clonotype came up many times. This rearrangement joins TRBV9 to TRBJ1-6, with 7 bases that match TRBD1. There are 14 residues in the CDR3. Looked up from germline, CDR1 is SGDLS and CDR2 is YYNGEE. Germline trimming cut 4 bases from V and 6 bases from J; bases unmatched to any gene: 4. CDR3 sequence (DNA): TGTGCCAGCAGCACGCGACAGGGTAATTCACCCCTCCACTTT. This translates into CASSTRQGNSPLHF. The full variable domain, in which reference TRBV9 and TRBJ1-6 provide the parts outside the CDR3, is DSGVTQTPKHLITATGQRVTLRCSPRSGDLSVYWYQQSLDQGLQFLIQYYNGEERAKGNILERFSAQQFPDLHSELNLSSLELGDSALYFCASSTRQGNSPLHFGNGTRLTVT.

V and J are TRBV5-1 and TRBJ1-1, with TRBD1 as a possible D gene (5 bases). Germline assignment: CDR1 SGHRS and CDR2 YFSETQ. The CDR3 is 15 residues long. The V and J ends lost 8 bases and 1 base respectively, with 18 bases between them. The chain's CDR3 is CASSLGGVKNTEAFF. The CDR3 nucleotides read TGCGCCAGTTCTCTGGGGGGGGTCAAGAACACTGAAGCTTTCTTT.

A word on this clonotype: A much larger clonotype is one base distant, so this may be a read error. The CDR3 coding sequence is TGTGCCAGCAGCCTTTCGGGGGGTTCAGCACTAACCACAGATTCGCAGTATTTT. Translation: CASSLSGGSALTTDSQYF. This chain connects TRBV7-3 to TRBJ2-3; 7 nucleotides align to TRBD2. Germline V gene sequence: CDR1 SGHTA, CDR2 FQGTGA. The CDR3 is 18 amino acids.

The sample holds a few counts of this clonotype. Just one base apart from a much larger clone, this may be a read error. This chain joins TRBV20-1 and TRBJ2-5, with D perhaps assigned TRBD1 or TRBD2 (5 bases each). The CDR3 extends over 12 amino acids. Germline V CDR1 and CDR2: DFQATT, SNEGSKA (reference sequence). CDR3 sequence: CRALIGEETQYF. CDR3 nucleotide sequence: TGCAGGGCTCTAATAGGGGAGGAGACCCAGTACTTC.

As regards this clonotype: A read error is possible here, since a much larger clone lies one base away. CDR3 region: CAGSRGQGDTDTQYF. The CDR3, as DNA: TGTGCCGGCAGCCGGGGACAGGGGGATACAGATACGCAGTATTTT. The chain uses TRBV11-3 and TRBJ2-3; 11 bases are a match to TRBD1. The CDR3 spans 15 residues. In germline, CDR1 is SGHNT, CDR2 YENEEA.

This clonotype was recorded a few times. V usage is TRBV18 and J usage is TRBJ2-5; 10 bases fit TRBD2. Losses at the gene ends were 2 bases for V and 4 bases for J; bases not matched to a gene: 10. CDR3 length: 17 residues. The germline gives CDR1 KGHSH, CDR2 LQKENI. The CDR3 DNA follows: TGTGCCAGCTCACCAAGGCCTAGCGGGGGCCTCACAGAGACCCAGTACTTC. Translated: CASSPRPSGGLTETQYF.

This clonotype showed up just a few times. The chain carries TRBV5-1 and TRBJ2-2; D might be TRBD1 (5 bases). The CDR3 length is 17 residues. V was clipped by 4 bases and J by 2 bases, with 18 bases between them. CDR1 and CDR2 (germline): SGHRS, YFSETQ. The CDR3 is CASSLNSQGINTGELFF. The CDR3 region has the DNA TGCGCCAGCAGCCTTAATTCTCAGGGAATTAACACCGGGGAGCTGTTTTTT.

This clonotype occurred many times. The genes are TRBV7-6 and TRBJ2-1, with TRBD1 matching over 7 bases. The CDR3 covers 14 residues. Germline values: CDR1 SGHVS, CDR2 FNYEAQ. Unmatched junction bases numbered 8, after V lost 5 bases and J lost 7 bases. CDR3 sequence: CASSPETGTNEQFF. As DNA, the CDR3 is TGTGCCAGCAGCCCGGAGACAGGGACGAATGAGCAGTTCTTC.